Here is one T cell receptor (beta chain) with its context. The CDR3 covers 16 residues. Trimming removed 3 bases from V and 7 bases from J, with 23 bases in between. Germline CDR1 reads SGHRS; CDR2 reads YFSETQ. The entry originates in a study of Tregs in tolerant kidney transplant recipients. Assay used: immunoSEQ multiplex PCR; TCRdb lists only in-frame clones, some missing. The data contain some 70,000 clones, 80% to 85% of them singletons. V and J are TRBV5-1 and TRBJ2-7; a possible D gene is TRBD1 (5 bases). The sequencing sample was made of CD4+ T cells from blood. This receptor was taken from a human donor in good health. In DNA, the CDR3 is TGCGCCAGCAGCTCCAGTTGGGCAGGGCCCTACGTGGAGCAGTACTTC. It is translated as CASSSSWAGPYVEQYF.